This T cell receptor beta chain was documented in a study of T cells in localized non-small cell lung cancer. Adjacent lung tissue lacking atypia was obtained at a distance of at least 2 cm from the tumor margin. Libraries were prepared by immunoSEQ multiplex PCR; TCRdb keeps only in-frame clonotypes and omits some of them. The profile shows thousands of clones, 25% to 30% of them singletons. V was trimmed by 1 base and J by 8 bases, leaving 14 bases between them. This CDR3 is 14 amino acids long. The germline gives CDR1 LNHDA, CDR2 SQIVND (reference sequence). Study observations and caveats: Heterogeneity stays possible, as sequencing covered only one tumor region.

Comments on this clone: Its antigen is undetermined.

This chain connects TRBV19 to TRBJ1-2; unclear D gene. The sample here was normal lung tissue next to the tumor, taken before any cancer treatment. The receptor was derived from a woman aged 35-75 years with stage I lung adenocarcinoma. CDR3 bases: TGTGCCAGTAGTATAGGCGCAAACCCCTTCGGCTACACCTTC. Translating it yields CASSIGANPFGYTF.